Described below is a single T cell receptor (beta chain) sequence and its context. The antigen remains unidentified. The data were taken from a study of T cells in localized non-small cell lung cancer. Study-wide points: The study detected a median around 57 of the top 100 tumor clones in adjacent lung. The study found T cell clonality highest in uninvolved adjacent lung, above tumor.

The CDR3 extends over 15 amino acids. V lost 4 bases to trimming and J lost 12 bases; unmatched junction nucleotides: 10. The germline V gene encodes CDR1 MDHEN and CDR2 SYDVKM. Sequencing was performed with immunoSEQ multiplex PCR; in TCRdb, only in-frame clones are kept and a portion is missing. Counted here are some 39,000 clones, just over 85% occurring once; the ten biggest clones make up over 5.5%. The sequence came from a male donor at least 60 years old with stage II lung adenocarcinoma. Here the sequenced sample was peripheral blood mononuclear cells, taken before any cancer treatment. This chain joins TRBV28 and TRBJ2-1; 12 bases agree with TRBD2. CDR3 in DNA: TGTGCCAGCAGTTCGGGACTAGCGGGCCGAGGGGGGCAGTTCTTC. It is translated as CASSSGLAGRGGQFF. Full variable domain (missing parts from reference TRBV28 and TRBJ2-1): DVKVTQSSRYLVKRTGEKVFLECVQDMDHENMFWYRQDPGLGLRLIYFSYDVKMKEKGDIPEGYSVSREKKERFSLILESASTNQTSMYLCASSSGLAGRGGQFFGPGTRLTVL.